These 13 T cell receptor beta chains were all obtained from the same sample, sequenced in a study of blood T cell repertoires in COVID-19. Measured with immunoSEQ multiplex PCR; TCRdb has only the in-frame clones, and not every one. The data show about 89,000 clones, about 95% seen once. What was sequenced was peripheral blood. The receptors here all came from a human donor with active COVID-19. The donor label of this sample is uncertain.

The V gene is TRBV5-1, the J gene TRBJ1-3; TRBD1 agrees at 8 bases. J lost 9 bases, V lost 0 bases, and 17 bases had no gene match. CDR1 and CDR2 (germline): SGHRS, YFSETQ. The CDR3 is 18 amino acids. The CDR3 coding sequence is TGCGCCAGCAGCTTGGCCGGGCCGGGACAGGCCTCAGACGGCACCATATATTTT. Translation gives CASSLAGPGQASDGTIYF.

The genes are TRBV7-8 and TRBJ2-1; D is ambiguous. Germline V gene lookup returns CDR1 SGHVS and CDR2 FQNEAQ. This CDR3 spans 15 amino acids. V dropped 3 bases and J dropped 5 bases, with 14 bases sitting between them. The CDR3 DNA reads TGTGCCAGCAGCTTGAATCTCCACGACAACAATGAGCAGTTCTTC. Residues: CASSLNLHDNNEQFF.

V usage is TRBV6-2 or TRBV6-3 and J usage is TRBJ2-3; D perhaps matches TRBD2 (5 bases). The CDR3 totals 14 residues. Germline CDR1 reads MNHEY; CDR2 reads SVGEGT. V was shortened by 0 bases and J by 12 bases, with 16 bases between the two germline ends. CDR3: CASSYSNVLEVQYF. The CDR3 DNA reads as TGTGCCAGCAGTTACTCGAACGTACTAGAAGTACAGTATTTT.

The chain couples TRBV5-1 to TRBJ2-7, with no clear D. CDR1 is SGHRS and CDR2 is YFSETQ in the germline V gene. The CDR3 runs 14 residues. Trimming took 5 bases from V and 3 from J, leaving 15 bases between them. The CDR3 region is CASRLRETGYEQYF. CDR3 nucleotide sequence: TGCGCCAGCAGGTTGAGAGAGACGGGCTACGAGCAGTACTTC.

The CDR3 DNA reads as TGTGCCAGTAGTATGAGGGCGTTGGTTGATGGTGTCCATGAGCAGTTCTTC. As protein: CASSMRALVDGVHEQFF. The gene calls are TRBV19 and TRBJ2-1; tentatively, D is TRBD2 (5 bases). This CDR3 comprises 17 residues. CDR1 LNHDA and CDR2 SQIVND come from the germline V gene (reference sequence). Trimming shortened V by 3 bases and J by 8 bases, and 23 bases separated the two germline ends.

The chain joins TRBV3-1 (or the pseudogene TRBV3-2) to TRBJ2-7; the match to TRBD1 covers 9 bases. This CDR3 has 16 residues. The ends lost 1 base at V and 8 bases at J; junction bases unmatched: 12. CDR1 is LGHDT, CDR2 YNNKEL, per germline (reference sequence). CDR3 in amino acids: CASSQGTTGGNRKQYF. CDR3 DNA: TGTGCCAGCAGCCAAGGTACGACAGGGGGGAATCGAAAGCAGTACTTC.

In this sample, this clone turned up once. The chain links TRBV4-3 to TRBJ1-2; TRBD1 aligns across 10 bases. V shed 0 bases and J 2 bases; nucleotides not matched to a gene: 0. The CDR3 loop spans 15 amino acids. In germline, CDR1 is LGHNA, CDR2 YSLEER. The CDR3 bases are TGCGCCAGCAGCCAAGAGGGACAGGGGAACTATGGCTACACCTTC. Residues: CASSQEGQGNYGYTF.

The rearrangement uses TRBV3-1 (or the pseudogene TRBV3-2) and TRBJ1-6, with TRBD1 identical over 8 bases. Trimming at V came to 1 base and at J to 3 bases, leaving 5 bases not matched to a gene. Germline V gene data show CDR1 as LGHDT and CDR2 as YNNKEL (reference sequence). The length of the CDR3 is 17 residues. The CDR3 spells CASSQGRTGSYNSPLHF. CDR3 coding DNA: TGTGCCAGCAGCCAAGGGAGGACAGGGAGCTATAATTCACCCCTCCACTTT.

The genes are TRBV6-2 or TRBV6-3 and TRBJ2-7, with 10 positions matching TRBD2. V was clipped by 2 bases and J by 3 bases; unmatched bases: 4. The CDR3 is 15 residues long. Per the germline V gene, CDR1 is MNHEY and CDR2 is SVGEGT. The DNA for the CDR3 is TGTGCCAGCAGTTACGCTCTAGCGGGAGTCTACGAGCAGTACTTC. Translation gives CASSYALAGVYEQYF.

The CDR3 DNA reads as TGTGCCAGCACCGATGGTCAGGGGGTGGGCACTGAAGCTTTCTTT. Its translation is CASTDGQGVGTEAFF. This chain connects TRBV6-6 to TRBJ1-1; 7 nucleotides match TRBD1. CDR3 length: 15 residues. V shed 7 bases, J shed 4 bases, and the junction held 12 bases outside the gene matches. Germline CDR1 reads MNHNY; CDR2 reads SVGAGI (reference sequence).

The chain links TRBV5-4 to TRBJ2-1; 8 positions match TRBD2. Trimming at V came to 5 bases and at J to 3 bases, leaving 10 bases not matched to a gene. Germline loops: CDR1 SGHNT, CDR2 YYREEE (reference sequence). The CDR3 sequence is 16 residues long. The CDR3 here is CASRSDLAGVYNEQFF. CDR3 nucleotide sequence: TGTGCCAGCAGGTCAGACCTAGCGGGCGTCTACAATGAGCAGTTCTTC.

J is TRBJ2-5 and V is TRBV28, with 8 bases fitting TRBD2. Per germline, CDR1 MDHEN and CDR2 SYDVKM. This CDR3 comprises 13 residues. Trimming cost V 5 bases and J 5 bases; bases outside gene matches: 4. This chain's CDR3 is CASSPGRGETQYF. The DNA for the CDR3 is TGTGCCAGCAGTCCCGGGAGGGGGGAGACCCAGTACTTC.

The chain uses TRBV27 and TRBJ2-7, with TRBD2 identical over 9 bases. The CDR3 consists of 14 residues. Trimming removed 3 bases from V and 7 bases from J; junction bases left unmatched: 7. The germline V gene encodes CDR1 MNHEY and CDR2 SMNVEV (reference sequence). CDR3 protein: CASSFGGRVGEQYF. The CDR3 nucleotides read TGTGCCAGCAGTTTCGGCGGGAGGGTAGGGGAGCAGTACTTC.